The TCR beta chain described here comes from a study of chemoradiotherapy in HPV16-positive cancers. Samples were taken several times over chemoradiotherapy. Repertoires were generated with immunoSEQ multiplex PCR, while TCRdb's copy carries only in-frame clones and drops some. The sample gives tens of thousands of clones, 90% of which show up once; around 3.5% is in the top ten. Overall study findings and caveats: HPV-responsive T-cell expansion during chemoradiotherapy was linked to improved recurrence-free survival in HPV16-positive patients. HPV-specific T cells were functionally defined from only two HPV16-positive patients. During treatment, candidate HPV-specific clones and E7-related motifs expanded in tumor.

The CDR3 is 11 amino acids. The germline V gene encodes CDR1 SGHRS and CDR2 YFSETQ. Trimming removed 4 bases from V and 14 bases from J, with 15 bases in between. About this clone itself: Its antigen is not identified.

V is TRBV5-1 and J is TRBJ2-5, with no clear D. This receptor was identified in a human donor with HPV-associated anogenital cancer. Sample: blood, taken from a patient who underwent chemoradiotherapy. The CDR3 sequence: CASSPDRRPYF. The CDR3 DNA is TGCGCCAGCAGCCCGGACCGAAGACCCTACTTC.